The T cell receptor (beta chain) described here comes from a study of blood T cell repertoires in COVID-19. Study context: Collection of acute and convalescent COVID-19 samples took place in the United States, Italy and Spain. T cells, B-cell-depleted T cells, or PBMCs provided the cDNA or gDNA that served as material.

Original handling: The assay estimated nucleated cells by amplifying reference gene primers. Method: immunoSEQ multiplex PCR; TCRdb's copy keeps in-frame clones and lacks some. V, J and clone size are taken as reported in that table, and D and trimming were inferred from the DNA itself. The sample carries a few hundred thousand clones, 75% to 90% recorded once. The V and J ends lost 3 bases and 8 bases, in that order; junction bases with no gene match: 6. The CDR3 covers 15 residues. Germline V lookup: CDR1 LNHDA, CDR2 SQIVND (reference sequence). This TCR was sampled from a woman in her seventies with COVID-19, enrolled during active disease. This chain connects TRBV19 to TRBJ2-2, with 10 bases that match TRBD2. The sample taken for sequencing was peripheral blood. CDR3: CASSITGTSVGELFF. DNA of the CDR3: TGTGCCAGTAGTATCACCGGGACTAGCGTGGGGGAGCTGTTTTTT.